This T cell receptor beta chain was identified in a study of cytomegalovirus exposure and HLA in healthy donors. The PCR ran on 60 Vbeta and 13 Jbeta primers. Profiled with immunoSEQ multiplex PCR; TCRdb holds only in-frame clones, not every one. This table lists 150,000 or so clones. Study conclusions and caveats: V- and J-gene trimming in TCR beta was tied to a missense DCLRE1C variant by an analysis performed later.

CDR3 length equals 17 residues. CDR1 and CDR2 from the germline V gene are LNHDA and SQIVND (reference sequence). V was cut by 3 bases and J by 3 bases, with 18 bases left in between. Turning to this clone: Antigen unknown.

V is TRBV19 and J is TRBJ1-5, with D perhaps matching TRBD1 (6 bases). The specimen was PBMCs. The clonotype originates from a man aged 18-30 years in good health and CMV-seronegative. The CDR3 DNA sequence: TGTGCCAGTAGTATGATTCTCGTTCGGACAGCCAATCAGCCCCAGCATTTT. This encodes CASSMILVRTANQPQHF.